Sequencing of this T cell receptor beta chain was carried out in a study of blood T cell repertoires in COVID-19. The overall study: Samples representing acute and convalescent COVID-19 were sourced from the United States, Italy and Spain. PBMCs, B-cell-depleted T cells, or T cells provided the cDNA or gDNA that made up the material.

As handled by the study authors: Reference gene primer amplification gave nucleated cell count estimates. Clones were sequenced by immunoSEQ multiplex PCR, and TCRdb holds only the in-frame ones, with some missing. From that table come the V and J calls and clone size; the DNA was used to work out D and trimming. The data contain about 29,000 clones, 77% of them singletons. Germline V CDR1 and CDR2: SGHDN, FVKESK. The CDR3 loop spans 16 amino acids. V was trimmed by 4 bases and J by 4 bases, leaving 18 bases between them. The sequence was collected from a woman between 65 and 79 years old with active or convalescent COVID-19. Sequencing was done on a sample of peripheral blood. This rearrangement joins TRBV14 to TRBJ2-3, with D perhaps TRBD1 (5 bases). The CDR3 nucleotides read TGTGCCAGCAGCCCGCAACGGCTTGGGGCCGCAGATACGCAGTATTTT. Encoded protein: CASSPQRLGAADTQYF.